A single T cell receptor (beta chain) is shown here with its context. This clonotype occurred a few times. Its antigen remains undetermined. The record has no base qualities; no much larger clone is one base away. Ficoll-Paque density gradient centrifugation was the method used to isolate PBMCs. Spanning cysteine to phenylalanine, the CDR3 consists of 16 amino acids. The only DNA kept is the CDR3, 48 bases in frame from the first base. The germline V and J ends show losses of 4 bases and 9 bases respectively, and no gene match explains 14 bases of the junction. Taken from the germline V gene (reference sequence), the CDR1 and CDR2 loops are SGHKS and YYEKEE. The sequencer listed for this sample is Illumina NovaSeq 6000. Using 5'RACE with constant-segment primers, TCRalpha and TCRbeta cDNA libraries were constructed, with sample barcodes and unique molecular identifiers added in the process. RNA was extracted from every sample with Trizol reagent. Amplification of the libraries took two PCR steps, and the second step added a second sample barcode plus Illumina TruSeq adapters. Libraries were sequenced on an Illumina NovaSeq with 2 x 150 bp paired-end reads. The study's own analysis went as follows. With migec v1.2.7, reads were demultiplexed and then collapsed into UMI-guided consensus sequences. Using mixcr v2.1.11, UMI consensuses were aligned to TRA and TRB V and J templates and then assembled into clonotypes. Expanded or contracted clonotypes were those called significant by both edgeR and NoisET, with noise models trained on biological replicates. For edgeR calls, the cutoffs were a false discovery rate-adjusted p below 0.01 and a log2 fold-change threshold of 1. As an exploratory analysis of dynamics, max-normalized trajectories of the 1000 most abundant clonotypes were examined by PCA with hierarchical clustering. Separately sequenced CD4+ and CD8+ repertoires were used to assign the CD4 or CD8 phenotype of responding clones. TCRdb applied fastp at Q25 and MiXCR to the public reads, then kept only in-frame beta chains. All rows with the same CDR3 protein become a single entry with the most common DNA and genes. TCRdb, not the original authors, processed these V and J calls. The sample profile shows roughly 110,000 distinct CDR3 sequences; 9.5% to 15% of them were found once. The top ten clones comprise more than 25% of the sample.

The entry originates in a study of T-cell memory formation after mild COVID-19 (dated by TCRdb to the early 2020s). Regarding the complete study: Most TCR sequence clusters were specific to one of the two donors. In a couple of donors, T-cell clones that expanded and contracted after mild COVID-19 were tracked by sequencing TCRalpha and TCRbeta repertoires over time. The cohort comprised two young, previously healthy adult volunteers, one female and one male.

What the research found in general, with its limitations: The study included only a couple of mild cases, and larger cohorts that include severe cases with pre-infection samples were judged to be necessary. Some responding clones were detected in pre-infection memory, which suggested that pre-existing cross-reactive memory T cells had joined the SARS-CoV-2 response. Whether the second-wave clones peaking on day 37 were SARS-CoV-2 specific was not confirmed. Contracting CD4+ clones were located mainly in the CM and EM memory subsets, whereas CD8+ clones were found to be enriched in EMRA. Balanced CD4/CD8 phenotypes were observed for clones contracting from day 15 to 85, whereas a bias towards CD4+ was observed for a second wave of clones expanding from day 15 to 37.

The rearranged chain carries TRBV5-5 and TRBJ2-1; the central 9 bases match TRBD2. The sequence derives from an adult woman who had mild COVID-19 (a few samples of this study predate the infection). The sample titles of this study are shuffled in the database, so cell type and time point are left out; the donor was told from shared clones. The sample was PBMCs or a T cell subset sorted from them (not recorded which). The base sequence is TGTGCCAGCAGCCGGCGGCGGGAGGGCTGGGTTGGTGAGCAGTTCTTC. This sequence encodes CASSRRREGWVGEQFF.